These 7 T cell receptor beta chains came from one sample sequenced in a study of blood T cell repertoires in COVID-19. Data came from immunoSEQ multiplex PCR; TCRdb stores just in-frame clones and leaves some out. The table lists about 210,000 clones, around 83% of them singletons. The sample was peripheral blood. The receptors shown here come from a woman between 45 and 60 years old with acute or convalescent COVID-19.

The CDR3 is CASGLANPTSGRPYNEQFF. The CDR3 nucleotides read TGTGCTAGTGGTTTGGCAAACCCGACTAGCGGGAGGCCATACAATGAGCAGTTCTTC. The chain uses TRBV12-5 and TRBJ2-1, with 13 bases identical to TRBD2. CDR1 is LGHNT and CDR2 is FRNRAP in the germline V gene. Trimming removed 1 base from V and 4 bases from J; junction bases left unmatched: 10. The CDR3 consists of 19 residues. Combining the CDR3 with reference TRBV12-5 and TRBJ2-1 gives the whole variable domain DARVTQTPRHKVTEMGQEVTMRCQPILGHNTVFWYRQTMMQGLELLAYFRNRAPLDDSGMPKDRFSAEMPDATLATLKIQPSEPRDSAVYFCASGLANPTSGRPYNEQFFGPGTRLTVL.

V is TRBV4-1 and J is TRBJ2-7; D is uncertain. This CDR3 is 13 amino acids long. Per the germline V gene, CDR1 is MGHRA and CDR2 is YSYEKL. Trimming removed 1 base from V and 7 bases from J, with 11 bases in between. CDR3 loop: CASSQGILGEQYF. The CDR3 DNA follows: TGCGCCAGCAGCCAAGGAATTCTCGGGGAGCAGTACTTC.

This clone was found a few times. V is TRBV5-1 and J is TRBJ1-1; 9 nucleotides match TRBD1. V shed 4 bases and J 4 bases; nucleotides not matched to a gene: 8. There are 15 residues in the CDR3. Germline CDR1 reads SGHRS; CDR2 reads YFSETQ. Here the CDR3 DNA reads TGCGCCAGCAGCCCGAGGACAGGGGCGGCCACTGAAGCTTTCTTT. Translation: CASSPRTGAATEAFF.

This clone was seen once. The gene calls are TRBV28 and TRBJ1-2; unclear D gene. V lost 6 bases and J lost 0, with 5 bases in between. Looked up from germline, CDR1 is MDHEN and CDR2 is SYDVKM. There are 12 residues in the CDR3. CDR3 bases: TGTGCCAGCAGGGGCACTAACTATGGCTACACCTTC. This translates into CASRGTNYGYTF.

CDR3 coding DNA: TGTGCCAGTAGTACCTTGGACAGGGAGACCCAGTACTTC. It yields the protein CASSTLDRETQYF. This chain joins TRBV19 and TRBJ2-5; 7 positions agree with TRBD1. The CDR3 extends over 13 amino acids. Trimming cost V 4 bases and J 5 bases; bases outside gene matches: 4. Germline CDR1 is LNHDA and CDR2 is SQIVND (reference sequence).

J is TRBJ2-1 and V is TRBV19, with 10 bases fitting TRBD1. The ends lost 4 bases at V and 6 bases at J; junction bases unmatched: 12. Germline V gene lookup returns CDR1 LNHDA and CDR2 SQIVND (reference sequence). CDR3 length equals 17 residues. CDR3 bases: TGTGCCAGTAGTACTAGACAGGGGGCGCGGTGGGGCAATGAGCAGTTCTTC. The encoded protein is CASSTRQGARWGNEQFF.

The chain employs TRBV3-1 (or the pseudogene TRBV3-2) and TRBJ2-5; 7 nucleotides align to TRBD1. With 3 bases clipped from V and 5 bases from J, the junction kept 15 bases outside the gene matches. Germline V lookup: CDR1 LGHDT, CDR2 YNNKEL (reference sequence). CDR3 length: 17 amino acids. CDR3 sequence: CASSQGQFLGLGETQYF. The CDR3 bases are TGTGCCAGCAGCCAGGGACAGTTCCTCGGCCTCGGGGAGACCCAGTACTTC.